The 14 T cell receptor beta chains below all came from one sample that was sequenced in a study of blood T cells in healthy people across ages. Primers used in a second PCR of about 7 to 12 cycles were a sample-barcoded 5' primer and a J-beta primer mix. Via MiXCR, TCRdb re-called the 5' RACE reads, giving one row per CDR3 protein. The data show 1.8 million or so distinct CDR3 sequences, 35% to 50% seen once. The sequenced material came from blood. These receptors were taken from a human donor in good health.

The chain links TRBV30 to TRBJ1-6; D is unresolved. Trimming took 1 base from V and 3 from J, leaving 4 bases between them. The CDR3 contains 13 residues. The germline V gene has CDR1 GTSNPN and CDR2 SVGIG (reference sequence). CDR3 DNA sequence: TGTGCCTGGAGTGAGGACTATAATTCACCCCTCCACTTT. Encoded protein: CAWSEDYNSPLHF.

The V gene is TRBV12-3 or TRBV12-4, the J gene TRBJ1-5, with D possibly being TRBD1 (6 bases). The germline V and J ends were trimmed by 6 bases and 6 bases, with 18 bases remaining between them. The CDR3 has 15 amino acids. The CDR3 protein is CASSRDDRPGQPQHF. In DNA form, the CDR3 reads TGTGCCAGCAGCCGAGACGACAGGCCCGGTCAGCCCCAGCATTTT.

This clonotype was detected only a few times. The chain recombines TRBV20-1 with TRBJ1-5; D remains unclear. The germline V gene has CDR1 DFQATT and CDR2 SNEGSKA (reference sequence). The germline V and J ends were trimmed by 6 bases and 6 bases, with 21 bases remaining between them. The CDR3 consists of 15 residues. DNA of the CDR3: TGCAGTGCCACAAGGCGCCCCATGGTAGGTCAGCCCCAGCATTTT. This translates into CSATRRPMVGQPQHF.

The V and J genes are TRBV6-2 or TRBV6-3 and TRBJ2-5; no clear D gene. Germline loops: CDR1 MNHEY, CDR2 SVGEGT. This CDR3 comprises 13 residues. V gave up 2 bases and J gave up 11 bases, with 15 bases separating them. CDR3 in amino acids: CASSYPASPAQYF. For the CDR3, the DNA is TGTGCCAGCAGTTACCCGGCCTCACCAGCGCAGTACTTC.

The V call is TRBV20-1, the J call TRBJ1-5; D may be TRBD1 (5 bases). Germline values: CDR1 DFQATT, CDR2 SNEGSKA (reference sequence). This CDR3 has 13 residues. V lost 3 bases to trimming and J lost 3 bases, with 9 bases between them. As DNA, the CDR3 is TGCAGTGCTAGTGGGGGGGACAATCAGCCCCAGCATTTT. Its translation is CSASGGDNQPQHF.

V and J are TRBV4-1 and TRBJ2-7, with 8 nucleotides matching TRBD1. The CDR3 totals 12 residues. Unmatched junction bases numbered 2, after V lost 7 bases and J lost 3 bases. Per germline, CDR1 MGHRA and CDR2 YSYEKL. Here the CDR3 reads CASTGQDYEQYF. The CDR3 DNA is TGCGCCAGCACGGGACAGGACTACGAGCAGTACTTC.

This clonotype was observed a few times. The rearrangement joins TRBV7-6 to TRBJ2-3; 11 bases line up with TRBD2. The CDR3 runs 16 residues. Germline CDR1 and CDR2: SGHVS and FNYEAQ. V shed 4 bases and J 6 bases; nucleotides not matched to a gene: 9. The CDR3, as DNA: TGTGCCAGCAGCTCGGCTAGCGGGGGGAGTTGGGATACGCAGTATTTT. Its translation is CASSSASGGSWDTQYF.

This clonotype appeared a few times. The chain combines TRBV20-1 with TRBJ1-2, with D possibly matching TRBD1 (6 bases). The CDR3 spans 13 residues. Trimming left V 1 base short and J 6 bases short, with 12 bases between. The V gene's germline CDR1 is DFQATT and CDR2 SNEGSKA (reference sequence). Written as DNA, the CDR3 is TGCAGTGCTAGAGTAGGGGGTCTCAATGGCTACACCTTC. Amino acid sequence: CSARVGGLNGYTF.

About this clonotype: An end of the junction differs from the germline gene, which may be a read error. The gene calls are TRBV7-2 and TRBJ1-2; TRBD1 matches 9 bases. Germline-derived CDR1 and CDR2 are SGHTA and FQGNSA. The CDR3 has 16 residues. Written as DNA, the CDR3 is TGTGCCGGCAGCCGGGACAGGGCCTTAACTAACTATGGCTACACCTTC. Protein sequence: CAGSRDRALTNYGYTF.

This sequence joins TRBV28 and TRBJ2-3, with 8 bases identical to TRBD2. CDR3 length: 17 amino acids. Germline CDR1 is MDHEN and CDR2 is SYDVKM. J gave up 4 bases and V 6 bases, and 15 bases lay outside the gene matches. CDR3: CASSPAAGGFFSDTQYF. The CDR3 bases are TGTGCCAGCAGCCCAGCCGCGGGGGGCTTTTTCTCAGATACGCAGTATTTT.

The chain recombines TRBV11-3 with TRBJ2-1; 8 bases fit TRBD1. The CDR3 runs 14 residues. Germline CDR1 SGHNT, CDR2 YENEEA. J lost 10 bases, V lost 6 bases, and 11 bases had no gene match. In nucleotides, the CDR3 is TGTGCCAGCAGGCGACAGGGGTCAATGGGGGAGCAGTTCTTC. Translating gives CASRRQGSMGEQFF.

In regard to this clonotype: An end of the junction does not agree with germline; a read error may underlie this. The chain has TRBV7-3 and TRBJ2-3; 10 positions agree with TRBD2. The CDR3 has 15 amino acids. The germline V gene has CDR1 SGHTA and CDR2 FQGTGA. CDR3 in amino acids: CTSGERGGETDTQYF. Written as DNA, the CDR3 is TGTACCAGCGGGGAGCGGGGGGGTGAGACAGATACGCAGTATTTT.

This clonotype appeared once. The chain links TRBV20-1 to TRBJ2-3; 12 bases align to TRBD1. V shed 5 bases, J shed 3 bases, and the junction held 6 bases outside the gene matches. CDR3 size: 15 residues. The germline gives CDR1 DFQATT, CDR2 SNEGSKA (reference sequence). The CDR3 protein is CSAGGQGALTDTQYF. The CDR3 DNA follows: TGCAGTGCTGGGGGACAGGGGGCGTTAACAGATACGCAGTATTTT.

In nucleotides, the CDR3 is TGTGCCAGCAGCCTGGGACGGCCCGGCACAGATACGCAGTATTTT. Protein sequence: CASSLGRPGTDTQYF. The chain has TRBV7-9 and TRBJ2-3; D is possibly TRBD1 or TRBD2 (5 bases each). This CDR3 is 15 amino acids long. Germline lookup yields CDR1 SEHNR and CDR2 FQNEAQ (reference sequence). The V end was cut by 5 bases, the J end by 1 base, with 13 bases between.